Following are 20 T cell receptor beta chains from one sample sequenced in a study of a mutant IDH1 vaccine in newly diagnosed glioma. Time point: week 35, safety follow-up. The study gave 300 ug of mutant IDH1 20-mer peptide per vaccine dose, with topical imiquimod. These TCRs' antigens remain unknown. Measured with immunoSEQ multiplex PCR; TCRdb has only the in-frame clones, and not every one. Altogether 60,000 to 65,000 clones are present, roughly 76% being singletons, with the ten largest covering less than 7%. The material sequenced was PBMCs, taken from a glioma patient whose treatment included an IDH1 peptide vaccine. Receptors were obtained from a man aged 35 to 55 with glioma.

The rearrangement joins TRBV7-3 to TRBJ1-1; D not certain. The CDR3 extends over 13 amino acids. V lost 4 bases and J 7 bases, leaving 13 bases between the germline ends. CDR1 is SGHTA and CDR2 is FQGTGA in the germline V gene. The CDR3 reads CASSSNSVGEAFF. Written as DNA, the CDR3 is TGTGCCAGCAGCTCAAATTCAGTAGGTGAAGCTTTCTTT.

In this sample, this clone is medium-sized. CDR3 loop: CASSLSGINQPQHF. The DNA for the CDR3 is TGTGCCAGCAGCTTATCGGGGATCAATCAGCCCCAGCATTTT. The chain carries TRBV7-2 and TRBJ1-5; D unclear. The CDR3 is 14 amino acids. V lost 2 bases and J lost 3, with 8 bases in between. Germline CDR1 reads SGHTA; CDR2 reads FQGNSA.

This clone was detected once. The chain uses TRBV5-1 and TRBJ2-3, with 9 positions matching TRBD1. V shed 4 bases and J 5 bases; nucleotides not matched to a gene: 5. The CDR3 runs 14 residues. Looked up from germline, CDR1 is SGHRS and CDR2 is YFSETQ. CDR3 DNA sequence: TGCGCCAGCAGCCTAGACAGGGGGGAAGATACGCAGTATTTT. Translating it yields CASSLDRGEDTQYF.

The V call is TRBV5-4, the J call TRBJ2-5, with D unresolved. The CDR3 spans 13 residues. Germline CDR1 is SGHNT and CDR2 is YYREEE (reference sequence). Trimming cost V 2 bases and J 1 base, with 6 bases left between them. For the CDR3, the DNA is TGTGCCAGCAGCTTCTCTCCCCAAGAGACCCAGTACTTC. It yields the protein CASSFSPQETQYF.

The chain is built from TRBV30 and TRBJ1-1; perhaps TRBD1 as D (6 bases). The length of the CDR3 is 13 residues. V was shortened by 4 bases and J by 5 bases, with 14 bases between the two germline ends. Germline V gene sequence: CDR1 GTSNPN, CDR2 SVGIG (reference sequence). The CDR3 nucleotides are TGTGCCTGGATCCAACAGGGTGAAACTGAAGCTTTCTTT. Translated: CAWIQQGETEAFF.

For the CDR3, the DNA is TGTGCCAGCAGCCCCCTCTTAGCTGAAGCTTTCTTT. Translated, it gives CASSPLLAEAFF. The V gene is TRBV7-6, the J gene TRBJ1-1; D unclear. There are 12 residues in the CDR3. The germline V gene has CDR1 SGHVS and CDR2 FNYEAQ. The V end lost 5 bases, the J end lost 6 bases, and 10 bases lay between the germline ends.

V gene TRBV11-3 combines with J gene TRBJ2-5; 8 nucleotides line up with TRBD2. The germline V gene has CDR1 SGHNT and CDR2 YENEEA. Trimming at V came to 5 bases and at J to 5 bases, leaving 7 bases not matched to a gene. The CDR3 extends over 14 amino acids. CDR3 protein: CASSPSGRGETQYF. CDR3 nucleotide sequence: TGTGCCAGCAGCCCAAGCGGGAGAGGGGAGACCCAGTACTTC.

The V call is TRBV4-2, the J call TRBJ2-5; 11 positions agree with TRBD1. This CDR3 is 16 amino acids long. Germline V gene data show CDR1 as LGHNA and CDR2 as YNFKEQ. With 2 bases clipped from V and 5 bases from J, the junction kept 7 bases outside the gene matches. CDR3 sequence: CASSQSGTGGEETQYF. The CDR3 DNA reads TGTGCCAGCAGCCAATCCGGGACAGGGGGAGAGGAGACCCAGTACTTC.

V usage is TRBV27 and J usage is TRBJ2-1; a weak D match, TRBD2 (5 bases). The CDR3 runs 16 residues. V lost 4 bases, J lost 5 bases, and 18 bases lay in between. Germline assignment: CDR1 MNHEY and CDR2 SMNVEV (reference sequence). Here the CDR3 reads CASSSRLRAFDNEQFF. CDR3 nucleotides: TGTGCCAGCAGTTCTAGGCTGCGGGCCTTTGACAATGAGCAGTTCTTC.

The chain joins TRBV5-4 to TRBJ1-3, with D perhaps TRBD1 (6 bases). Germline lookup yields CDR1 SGHNT and CDR2 YYREEE (reference sequence). V was shortened by 4 bases and J by 1 base, with 9 bases between the two germline ends. CDR3 length equals 14 residues. The chain's CDR3 is CASSPQGSGNTIYF. CDR3 nucleotide sequence: TGTGCCAGCAGCCCACAGGGATCTGGAAACACCATATATTTT.

J is TRBJ2-1 and V is TRBV9, with 7 bases matching TRBD1. The CDR3 is 14 amino acids. The J segment lost 8 bases and the V segment lost 3 bases, leaving 8 bases of the junction unmatched. CDR1 and CDR2 (germline): SGDLS, YYNGEE. CDR3 nucleotide sequence: TGTGCCAGCAGCGGAGAACAGGGGTTCGATGAGCAGTTCTTC. It is translated as CASSGEQGFDEQFF. Based on the CDR3 plus reference TRBV9 and TRBJ2-1, the full variable domain is DSGVTQTPKHLITATGQRVTLRCSPRSGDLSVYWYQQSLDQGLQFLIQYYNGEERAKGNILERFSAQQFPDLHSELNLSSLELGDSALYFCASSGEQGFDEQFFGPGTRLTVL.

The chain joins TRBV27 to TRBJ2-7, with D tentatively TRBD1 (6 bases). The CDR3 loop spans 16 amino acids. Germline lookup yields CDR1 MNHEY and CDR2 SMNVEV (reference sequence). V gave up 3 bases and J gave up 3 bases, with 18 bases separating them. The CDR3 DNA sequence: TGTGCCAGCAGTTTCTTTCCCGGGACACAATACTACGAGCAGTACTTC. This sequence encodes CASSFFPGTQYYEQYF.

This chain links TRBV27 with TRBJ1-3, with a weak D call TRBD1 (5 bases). Deletions cut 4 bases from V and 0 bases from J, with 10 bases between. The CDR3 loop spans 15 amino acids. Per the germline V gene, CDR1 is MNHEY and CDR2 is SMNVEV (reference sequence). The CDR3 DNA follows: TGTGCCAGCAGTTCTCAGGGAGTCTCTGGAAACACCATATATTTT. Translation gives CASSSQGVSGNTIYF.

V is TRBV7-2 and J is TRBJ2-2; TRBD1 agrees at 8 bases. The CDR3 length is 17 residues. V lost 5 bases to trimming and J lost 1 base; unmatched junction nucleotides: 9. Germline V gene data show CDR1 as SGHTA and CDR2 as FQGNSA. DNA of the CDR3: TGTGCCAGCAGCAGGTCGGTAGGGACAGGGAACACCGGGGAGCTGTTTTTT. Its translation: CASSRSVGTGNTGELFF.

The chain uses TRBV10-3 and TRBJ2-3; D may be TRBD2 (5 bases). This CDR3 is built from 16 residues. Trimming pared 4 bases from V and 2 bases from J, leaving 16 bases between. Germline V gene data show CDR1 as ENHRY and CDR2 as SYGVKD. CDR3 in amino acids: CAISVLGEMITDTQYF. The CDR3 DNA reads TGTGCCATCAGTGTACTAGGCGAGATGATCACAGATACGCAGTATTTT.

This clone is medium-sized by share. The chain has TRBV7-9 and TRBJ2-7; maybe TRBD2 (6 bases). This CDR3 comprises 14 residues. Trimming left V 5 bases short and J 3 bases short, with 14 bases between. Per germline, CDR1 SEHNR and CDR2 FQNEAQ (reference sequence). The CDR3 coding sequence is TGTGCCAGCAGCAAAAGGGACTCCTACTACGAGCAGTACTTC. It translates to CASSKRDSYYEQYF.

This chain connects TRBV7-2 to TRBJ1-3; no firm D call. V lost 3 bases, J lost 0 bases, and 9 bases lay in between. Germline CDR1 SGHTA, CDR2 FQGNSA. CDR3 length: 15 residues. Written as DNA, the CDR3 is TGTGCCAGCAGCTTCCTCGGGAGCTCTGGAAACACCATATATTTT. Encoded protein: CASSFLGSSGNTIYF.

The gene calls are TRBV6-6 and TRBJ1-2, with 7 bases that match TRBD1. The CDR3 is made up of 12 amino acids. Germline CDR1 reads MNHNY; CDR2 reads SVGAGI (reference sequence). Losses at the gene ends were 6 bases for V and 8 bases for J; bases not matched to a gene: 6. The CDR3 nucleotides are TGTGCCAGCAGACAGACAGGGCGCGGCTACACCTTC. Its translation is CASRQTGRGYTF.

V gene TRBV14 combines with J gene TRBJ2-1, with 9 nucleotides matching TRBD2. Losses at the gene ends were 3 bases for V and 5 bases for J; bases not matched to a gene: 11. Germline CDR1 and CDR2: SGHDN and FVKESK. This CDR3 contains 17 residues. The CDR3 protein is CASSHMASGIANNEQFF. CDR3 sequence (DNA): TGTGCCAGCAGCCACATGGCTAGCGGGATAGCGAACAATGAGCAGTTCTTC.

This sequence joins TRBV25-1 and TRBJ2-3; 9 bases fit TRBD1. The junction had 7 bases not matched to a gene; V was cut back by 3 bases and J by 3 bases. The germline V gene has CDR1 MGHDK and CDR2 SYGVNS. CDR3 length equals 16 residues. The chain's CDR3 is CASSDTTGGWTDTQYF. DNA of the CDR3: TGTGCCAGCAGTGATACGACAGGGGGATGGACAGATACGCAGTATTTT.